These 5 T cell receptor beta chains were all obtained from the same sample, sequenced in a study of Graves' ophthalmopathy and Graves' hyperthyroidism. As the template, RNA transcripts were used to amplify TCR beta CDR3 regions. Investigators did first-round RT-PCR with HTBI primers, then second-round multiplex PCR. TCRdb passed the multiplex PCR reads through MiXCR, listing each CDR3 protein once. The sample records 300,000 to 400,000 distinct CDR3 sequences, 15% to 20% being singletons. The specimen sequenced was peripheral blood. The receptor source for this set is an adult woman with stable Graves' hyperthyroidism.

This clonotype was recorded at least ten times. One end of the junction varies from germline; a read error may be responsible. The chain is built from TRBV7-7 and TRBJ1-5; 9 nucleotides agree with TRBD1. Per the germline V gene, CDR1 is SSHAT and CDR2 is FNYEAQ (reference sequence). The CDR3 extends over 16 amino acids. In nucleotides, the CDR3 is TGTGCTAGCAGCTTAACCGGGACAGGGATAATTCAGCCCCAGCATTTT. Translating it yields CASSLTGTGIIQPQHF.

The chain is built from TRBV2 and TRBJ2-7; either TRBD1 or TRBD2 may supply D (6 bases each). Germline CDR1 and CDR2: SNHLY and FYNNEI. This CDR3 spans 16 amino acids. V lost 7 bases and J lost 0, with 19 bases in between. CDR3 nucleotides: TGTGCCAGCATACACAGGGCGGGAACCTTCTCCTACGAGCAGTACTTC. Translating gives CASIHRAGTFSYEQYF.

The gene calls are TRBV6-5 and TRBJ1-1; D unclear. V lost 2 bases and J 5 bases, leaving 9 bases between the germline ends. The germline gives CDR1 MNHEY, CDR2 SVGAGI. This CDR3 spans 13 amino acids. The CDR3 reads CASSYQPWTEAFF. CDR3 bases: TGTGCCAGCAGTTACCAGCCGTGGACTGAAGCTTTCTTT.

This clonotype was counted ten times or more. The rearrangement joins TRBV29-1 to TRBJ1-2; D is unclear. Germline assignment: CDR1 SQVTM and CDR2 ANQGSEA. The length of the CDR3 is 12 residues. Trimming took off 3 bases at V and 6 bases at J, with 11 bases between the two ends. CDR3 nucleotide sequence: TGCAGCGTTGACGAAGGGTCGAATGGCTACACCTTC. It translates to CSVDEGSNGYTF.

This clonotype has at least ten counts. The DNA for the CDR3 is TGTGCCAGCAGCTTAGTGTGGTCGGAGGAGACCCAGTACTTC. Protein sequence: CASSLVWSEETQYF. The V call is TRBV7-2, the J call TRBJ2-5; D unresolved. Per the germline V gene, CDR1 is SGHTA and CDR2 is FQGNSA. V was shortened by 1 base and J by 5 bases, with 11 bases between the two germline ends. CDR3 length: 14 amino acids.